A selection of T cell receptor beta chains follows, all from one sample in a study of regulatory and conventional T cells in RAG deficiency. Only in-frame clones appear in the TCRdb table, and some are missing; sequencing was by immunoSEQ multiplex PCR. The table records some 8,800 clones, around 94% of them present only once. The sequencing sample was made of CD4+ effector T cells sorted from blood. The receptors stem from a human donor with RAG deficiency presenting as severe combined immunodeficiency. CDR3s include the opening cysteine and the closing phenylalanine or tryptophan. The order of the fields is CDR3 protein, CDR3 DNA, V gene, clone size, D gene, J gene. D genes are given only for firm matches. Only part of the rows carry a size: once, few, many, or a class if the clone is expanded.

cdr3_aa: CASSKTDESYEQYF; cdr3_nt: TGTGCCAGCAGCAAGACGGACGAATCCTACGAGCAGTACTTC; v_call: TRBV9; clone_size: NA; d_call: NA; j_call: TRBJ2-7
cdr3_aa: CASSVKSTDTQYF; cdr3_nt: TGCGCCAGCAGTGTGAAGTCCACAGATACGCAGTATTTT; v_call: TRBV10-1; clone_size: NA; d_call: NA; j_call: TRBJ2-3
cdr3_aa: CASSLGGPGANVLTF; cdr3_nt: TGCGCCAGCAGCTTGGGGGGCCCTGGGGCCAACGTCCTGACTTTC; v_call: TRBV5-1; clone_size: NA; d_call: NA; j_call: TRBJ2-6
cdr3_aa: CASSLAVTGPREQYF; cdr3_nt: TGTGCCAGCAGCTTAGCCGTGACAGGGCCGAGGGAGCAGTACTTC; v_call: TRBV7-2; clone_size: NA; d_call: TRBD1; j_call: TRBJ2-7
cdr3_aa: CASSYIVGSNQPQHF; cdr3_nt: TGTGCCAGCAGTTATATCGTCGGGAGTAATCAGCCCCAGCATTTT; v_call: TRBV6-6; clone_size: NA; d_call: NA; j_call: TRBJ1-5
cdr3_aa: CASSAEHGYTEAFF; cdr3_nt: TGTGCCAGCAGTGCAGAGCACGGGTACACTGAAGCTTTCTTT; v_call: TRBV6-1; clone_size: NA; d_call: NA; j_call: TRBJ1-1
cdr3_aa: CASSPGSSYEQYF; cdr3_nt: TGTGCCAGCTCACCAGGAAGTTCCTACGAGCAGTACTTC; v_call: TRBV18; clone_size: NA; d_call: NA; j_call: TRBJ2-7
cdr3_aa: CASSQASVHEQFF; cdr3_nt: TGCGCCAGCAGCCAGGCTAGCGTCCATGAGCAGTTCTTC; v_call: TRBV4-3; clone_size: NA; d_call: NA; j_call: TRBJ2-1
cdr3_aa: CASSLQLDTQYF; cdr3_nt: TGTGCCAGCAGCTTGCAGCTAGATACGCAGTATTTT; v_call: TRBV9; clone_size: NA; d_call: NA; j_call: TRBJ2-3
cdr3_aa: CASSVGAGGHYGYTF; cdr3_nt: TGTGCCAGCAGCGTAGGGGCAGGGGGGCACTATGGCTACACCTTC; v_call: TRBV9; clone_size: NA; d_call: TRBD1; j_call: TRBJ1-2
cdr3_aa: CASSPYLQGKGTQYF; cdr3_nt: TGTGCCAGCAGCCCCTATCTGCAGGGGAAGGGGACCCAGTACTTC; v_call: TRBV4-2; clone_size: NA; d_call: NA; j_call: TRBJ2-5
cdr3_aa: CASTRTSAGEQYF; cdr3_nt: TGTGCCAGCACGCGGACTAGCGCAGGGGAGCAGTACTTC; v_call: TRBV6-5; clone_size: NA; d_call: TRBD2; j_call: TRBJ2-7
cdr3_aa: CASSESWGSLEEQYF; cdr3_nt: TGCGCCAGCAGTGAGTCCTGGGGGTCCCTTGAGGAGCAGTACTTC; v_call: TRBV10-1; clone_size: NA; d_call: NA; j_call: TRBJ2-7
cdr3_aa: CASSPPGRGKDEQYF; cdr3_nt: TGTGCCAGCTCACCACCGGGGCGGGGTAAGGACGAGCAGTACTTC; v_call: TRBV18; clone_size: NA; d_call: NA; j_call: TRBJ2-7
cdr3_aa: CASSPLDQGGGYTF; cdr3_nt: TGCGCCAGCAGCCCCCTGGACCAGGGAGGTGGCTACACCTTC; v_call: TRBV5-1; clone_size: few; d_call: NA; j_call: TRBJ1-2
cdr3_aa: CASSLDRETQYF; cdr3_nt: TGTGCCAGCAGTTTGGACCGAGAGACCCAGTACTTC; v_call: TRBV28; clone_size: NA; d_call: NA; j_call: TRBJ2-5
cdr3_aa: CASSRGYEQYF; cdr3_nt: TGTGCCAGCAGCAGGGGCTACGAGCAGTACTTC; v_call: TRBV6-5; clone_size: once; d_call: NA; j_call: TRBJ2-7
cdr3_aa: CASSLGGQGTDTQYF; cdr3_nt: TGTGCCAGCAGCTTAGGGGGACAGGGCACAGATACGCAGTATTTT; v_call: TRBV7-2; clone_size: NA; d_call: TRBD1; j_call: TRBJ2-3
cdr3_aa: CASSQDAGTAETQYF; cdr3_nt: TGTGCCAGCAGCCAAGACGCCGGGACAGCGGAGACCCAGTACTTC; v_call: TRBV14; clone_size: NA; d_call: TRBD1; j_call: TRBJ2-5
cdr3_aa: CASSLFATDRSNYGYTF; cdr3_nt: TGTGCCAGCAGTTTATTCGCGACAGACCGATCCAACTATGGCTACACCTTC; v_call: TRBV27; clone_size: NA; d_call: NA; j_call: TRBJ1-2
cdr3_aa: CASSVVWDGRQFF; cdr3_nt: TGTGCCAGCAGCGTAGTTTGGGACGGTCGGCAGTTCTTC; v_call: TRBV9; clone_size: NA; d_call: NA; j_call: TRBJ2-1
cdr3_aa: CASRGQIEQYF; cdr3_nt: TGTGCCAGCAGAGGTCAGATCGAGCAGTACTTC; v_call: TRBV2; clone_size: NA; d_call: NA; j_call: TRBJ2-7
cdr3_aa: CASSQDSGANVLTF; cdr3_nt: TGCGCCAGCAGCCAAGACTCTGGGGCCAACGTCCTGACTTTC; v_call: TRBV4-3; clone_size: NA; d_call: NA; j_call: TRBJ2-6
cdr3_aa: CASSLDRGQGAAYNEQFF; cdr3_nt: TGTGCCAGCAGCTTAGATAGGGGACAGGGGGCGGCTTACAATGAGCAGTTCTTC; v_call: TRBV11-2; clone_size: NA; d_call: TRBD1; j_call: TRBJ2-1
cdr3_aa: CARGGQETQYF; cdr3_nt: TGTGCCCGGGGGGGCCAAGAGACCCAGTACTTC; v_call: TRBV30; clone_size: NA; d_call: TRBD2; j_call: TRBJ2-5
cdr3_aa: CASSLGPGETQYF; cdr3_nt: TGTGCCAGCAGCTTGGGACCGGGAGAGACCCAGTACTTC; v_call: TRBV5-5; clone_size: NA; d_call: NA; j_call: TRBJ2-5
cdr3_aa: CASSPDWPSTDTQYF; cdr3_nt: TGTGCCAGCAGCCCGGACTGGCCTAGCACAGATACGCAGTATTTT; v_call: TRBV2; clone_size: NA; d_call: NA; j_call: TRBJ2-3
cdr3_aa: CAISEPSQGYYGYTF; cdr3_nt: TGTGCCATCAGTGAGCCCTCGCAGGGCTACTATGGCTACACCTTC; v_call: TRBV10-3; clone_size: NA; d_call: NA; j_call: TRBJ1-2
cdr3_aa: CASRAGLAGGETQYF; cdr3_nt: TGCGCCAGCAGAGCCGGACTAGCGGGAGGGGAGACCCAGTACTTC; v_call: TRBV5-1; clone_size: NA; d_call: TRBD2; j_call: TRBJ2-5
cdr3_aa: CASSLRGTQTGELFF; cdr3_nt: TGTGCCAGCAGCTTAAGGGGGACACAAACCGGGGAGCTGTTTTTT; v_call: TRBV7-8; clone_size: NA; d_call: NA; j_call: TRBJ2-2
cdr3_aa: CASSARQGRYEQYF; cdr3_nt: TGTGCCAGCAGTGCCCGACAGGGGAGGTACGAGCAGTACTTC; v_call: TRBV2; clone_size: NA; d_call: TRBD1; j_call: TRBJ2-7
cdr3_aa: CASSPRVSGELFF; cdr3_nt: TGCGCCAGCAGCCCCAGGGTTTCCGGGGAGCTGTTTTTT; v_call: TRBV5-1; clone_size: NA; d_call: NA; j_call: TRBJ2-2
cdr3_aa: CASSETRSPNEKLFF; cdr3_nt: TGTGCCAGCAGTGAGACCCGGTCTCCGAATGAAAAACTGTTTTTT; v_call: TRBV2; clone_size: NA; d_call: NA; j_call: TRBJ1-4
cdr3_aa: CAIRDNNQPQHF; cdr3_nt: TGTGCCATCAGGGACAACAATCAGCCCCAGCATTTT; v_call: TRBV10-3; clone_size: NA; d_call: NA; j_call: TRBJ1-5
cdr3_aa: CASSPPASGANVLTF; cdr3_nt: TGTGCCAGCTCACCACCTGCCTCTGGGGCCAACGTCCTGACTTTC; v_call: TRBV18; clone_size: NA; d_call: NA; j_call: TRBJ2-6
cdr3_aa: CASSWASNTGELFF; cdr3_nt: TGCGCCAGCAGTTGGGCCTCGAACACCGGGGAGCTGTTTTTT; v_call: TRBV10-1; clone_size: NA; d_call: NA; j_call: TRBJ2-2
cdr3_aa: CASSQGGRETQYF; cdr3_nt: TGTGCCAGCAGCCAAGGGGGCAGGGAGACCCAGTACTTC; v_call: TRBV7-3; clone_size: NA; d_call: TRBD1; j_call: TRBJ2-5
cdr3_aa: CASRGRGMGQETQYF; cdr3_nt: TGTGCCAGCAGAGGCAGGGGAATGGGCCAAGAGACCCAGTACTTC; v_call: TRBV27; clone_size: few; d_call: NA; j_call: TRBJ2-5
cdr3_aa: CASSGTAKNIQYF; cdr3_nt: TGTGCCAGCAGCGGGACAGCCAAAAACATTCAGTACTTC; v_call: TRBV9; clone_size: NA; d_call: NA; j_call: TRBJ2-4
cdr3_aa: CASSGGQGAGVDEQYF; cdr3_nt: TGTGCCAGCAGCGGGGGACAGGGGGCCGGCGTCGACGAGCAGTACTTC; v_call: TRBV28; clone_size: once; d_call: TRBD1; j_call: TRBJ2-7
cdr3_aa: CASSPASRAGELFF; cdr3_nt: TGCGCCAGCAGCCCAGCCTCCAGGGCCGGGGAGCTGTTTTTT; v_call: TRBV4-3; clone_size: NA; d_call: NA; j_call: TRBJ2-2
cdr3_aa: CASSSHTDTQYF; cdr3_nt: TGCGCCAGCAGCTCGCACACAGATACGCAGTATTTT; v_call: TRBV4-1; clone_size: NA; d_call: NA; j_call: TRBJ2-3
cdr3_aa: CASSLVEGPSYNEQFF; cdr3_nt: TGTGCCAGCAGCTTAGTCGAGGGACCGTCCTACAATGAGCAGTTCTTC; v_call: TRBV7-8; clone_size: NA; d_call: NA; j_call: TRBJ2-1
cdr3_aa: CASSVYEEGLYNEQFF; cdr3_nt: TGTGCCAGCAGCGTATATGAAGAGGGCCTCTACAATGAGCAGTTCTTC; v_call: TRBV9; clone_size: NA; d_call: NA; j_call: TRBJ2-1
cdr3_aa: CASSRGRLNTGELFF; cdr3_nt: TGTGCCAGCAGCCGGGGGAGGTTGAACACCGGGGAGCTGTTTTTT; v_call: TRBV11-2; clone_size: NA; d_call: NA; j_call: TRBJ2-2
cdr3_aa: CASSYQGACSTEAFF; cdr3_nt: TGTGCCAGCAGTTACCAGGGGGCGTGCAGCACTGAAGCTTTCTTT; v_call: TRBV9; clone_size: once; d_call: TRBD1; j_call: TRBJ1-1